Presented here are 31 T cell receptor beta chains from one specimen sequenced in a study of beta chain features in type 1 diabetes. Expressed TCRB transcripts got sequenced, as all isolated RNA was reverse transcribed. The repertoire was sequenced with immunoSEQ multiplex PCR; TCRdb's copy has only in-frame clones and lacks some. The sample has more than 300,000 clones; 8% are singletons. The sequencing input was central memory CD4+ T cells from blood. The receptors derive from a young woman in good health.

This clone was seen only a few times. The chain has TRBV10-3 and TRBJ1-3; a weak D match, TRBD1 (6 bases). Between the trimmed V and J ends, which lost 3 bases and 0 bases, there was a span of 12 bases. From germline, CDR1 is ENHRY and CDR2 SYGVKD. The CDR3 extends over 16 amino acids. The CDR3 DNA is TGTGCCATCAGTGACGGACAGTCCCGCTCTGGAAACACCATATATTTT. Translation gives CAISDGQSRSGNTIYF.

V usage is TRBV6-6 and J usage is TRBJ1-1, with 9 bases matching TRBD1. The J segment lost 1 base and the V segment lost 10 bases, leaving 4 bases of the junction unmatched. Germline CDR1 is MNHNY and CDR2 is SVGAGI (reference sequence). The CDR3 runs to 13 residues. CDR3 DNA sequence: TGTGCCATCAGGGGACAGGGGAACACTGAAGCTTTCTTT. It codes for CAIRGQGNTEAFF.

The chain uses TRBV2 and TRBJ2-2, with TRBD2 identical over 9 bases. The CDR3 covers 17 residues. With V trimmed by 1 base and J by 5 bases, 8 bases remained unmatched. The germline V gene encodes CDR1 SNHLY and CDR2 FYNNEI. The CDR3 protein is CASSEGFLAGITGELFF. In nucleotides, the CDR3 is TGTGCCAGCAGTGAAGGTTTCCTAGCGGGGATAACCGGGGAGCTGTTTTTT.

The rearrangement joins TRBV6-6 to TRBJ2-7, with 7 positions matching TRBD1. CDR3 length: 13 amino acids. From germline, CDR1 is MNHNY and CDR2 SVGAGI (reference sequence). V lost 8 bases to trimming and J lost 3 bases; unmatched junction nucleotides: 7. The CDR3 region has the DNA TGTGCCAGCGCTCTCGACAGGGTCTACGAGCAGTACTTC. Encoded protein: CASALDRVYEQYF.

This chain joins TRBV7-8 and TRBJ2-3, with no clear D. The CDR3 loop spans 16 amino acids. The germline V gene encodes CDR1 SGHVS and CDR2 FQNEAQ. V dropped 3 bases and J dropped 4 bases, with 17 bases sitting between them. The CDR3 reads CASSFPSALASDTQYF. As DNA, the CDR3 is TGTGCCAGCAGCTTTCCCTCAGCGTTGGCCTCAGATACGCAGTATTTT.

The V and J genes are TRBV7-2 and TRBJ2-3, with a tentative D call TRBD1 (6 bases). CDR1 and CDR2 from the germline V gene are SGHTA and FQGNSA. Trimming removed 2 bases from V and 6 bases from J, with 18 bases in between. CDR3 length: 16 amino acids. The CDR3 DNA sequence: TGTGCCAGCAGCTTATTCGGGACAAACATCGAGGATACGCAGTATTTT. It encodes CASSLFGTNIEDTQYF.

In its sample, this clone was seen a few times. J is TRBJ2-3 and V is TRBV6-6; D is ambiguous. The CDR3 has 13 residues. Germline values: CDR1 MNHNY, CDR2 SVGAGI (reference sequence). V was trimmed by 6 bases and J by 2 bases, leaving 9 bases between them. As DNA, the CDR3 is TGTGCCAGCAGCCGAGGCCCCACAGATACGCAGTATTTT. Residues: CASSRGPTDTQYF.

This clone occurred a few times. This chain joins TRBV9 and TRBJ2-7, with TRBD1 matching 9 bases. Germline CDR1 is SGDLS and CDR2 is YYNGEE. The CDR3 length is 14 residues. V lost 3 bases, J lost 3 bases, and 4 bases stayed unmatched. In DNA, the CDR3 is TGTGCCAGCAGCGCCCGACAGGGGGACTACGAGCAGTACTTC. It yields the protein CASSARQGDYEQYF.

The V gene is TRBV7-6, the J gene TRBJ2-6; a weak D match, TRBD2 (8 bases). CDR1 is SGHVS, CDR2 FNYEAQ, per germline. The CDR3 totals 17 residues. Trimming took off 4 bases at V and 2 bases at J, with 15 bases between the two ends. CDR3 loop: CASSYRGGRTGANVLTF. CDR3 nucleotide sequence: TGTGCCAGCAGCTACAGGGGCGGGAGGACTGGGGCCAACGTCCTGACTTTC. Variable domain in full (rest from reference TRBV7-6 and TRBJ2-6): GAGVSQSPRYKVTKRGQDVALRCDPISGHVSLYWYRQALGQGPEFLTYFNYEAQQDKSGLPNDRFSAERPEGSISTLTIQRTEQRDSAMYRCASSYRGGRTGANVLTFGAGSRLTVL.

This clone was seen only a few times. The rearrangement uses TRBV29-1 and TRBJ1-5, with TRBD1 matching 9 bases. Trimming cost V 6 bases and J 2 bases; bases outside gene matches: 5. Germline V gene lookup returns CDR1 SQVTM and CDR2 ANQGSEA. This CDR3 spans 14 amino acids. CDR3 bases: TGCAGCGTACAGGGGGCCGGGGGCAATCAGCCCCAGCATTTT. It specifies CSVQGAGGNQPQHF. Combining the CDR3 with reference TRBV29-1 and TRBJ1-5 gives the whole variable domain SAVISQKPSRDICQRGTSLTIQCQVDSQVTMMFWYRQQPGQSLTLIATANQGSEATYESGFVIDKFPISRPNLTFSTLTVSNMSPEDSSIYLCSVQGAGGNQPQHFGDGTRLSIL.

CDR3 DNA sequence: TGCAGCTGGGGACAGGGTCGGGCGAATGAGCAGTTCTTC. Amino acid sequence: CSWGQGRANEQFF. The J gene is TRBJ2-1, the V gene TRBV29-1, with 9 bases that match TRBD1. Germline CDR1 and CDR2: SQVTM and ANQGSEA. The V and J ends lost 8 bases and 7 bases, in that order; junction bases with no gene match: 9. This CDR3 region has 13 residues.

At least ten counts were recorded for this clone. The gene calls are TRBV9 and TRBJ2-5; 7 bases align to TRBD1. The CDR3 is 13 residues long. V was pared by 10 bases and J by 5 bases, with 11 bases of the junction left unmatched. Germline-derived CDR1 and CDR2 are SGDLS and YYNGEE. The CDR3 DNA reads as TGTGCCCCCTTGGACAGGTTCTGTGAGACCCAGTACTTC. This sequence encodes CAPLDRFCETQYF.

This clone has just a few counts. This rearrangement joins TRBV5-4 to TRBJ2-5, with TRBD1 identical over 7 bases. This CDR3 region has 15 residues. Germline V CDR1 and CDR2: SGHNT, YYREEE (reference sequence). Trimming removed 7 bases from V and 1 base from J; junction bases left unmatched: 10. In DNA form, the CDR3 reads TGTGCCAGCGCTATCCGGACAGGCAGCCAAGAGACCCAGTACTTC. It specifies CASAIRTGSQETQYF.

The chain carries TRBV28 and TRBJ2-7, with 7 nucleotides matching TRBD2. After removal of 6 bases from V and 1 base from J, the junction contained 9 bases not matched to a gene. The CDR3 has 15 residues. Germline-derived CDR1 and CDR2 are MDHEN and SYDVKM. For the CDR3, the DNA is TGTGCCAGCAGCAGACAAAAGCGGGGATCCTACGAGCAGTACTTC. It is translated as CASSRQKRGSYEQYF. The variable domain in full, completed from reference TRBV28 and TRBJ2-7, reads DVKVTQSSRYLVKRTGEKVFLECVQDMDHENMFWYRQDPGLGLRLIYFSYDVKMKEKGDIPEGYSVSREKKERFSLILESASTNQTSMYLCASSRQKRGSYEQYFGPGTRLTVT.

This clone was recorded at least ten times. The chain combines TRBV7-2 with TRBJ2-1; no firm D call. From germline, CDR1 is SGHTA and CDR2 FQGNSA. The V and J ends lost 5 bases and 3 bases respectively, with 5 bases between them. The length of the CDR3 is 12 residues. The CDR3 sequence: CASSTYYNEQFF. The CDR3, as DNA: TGTGCCAGCAGCACATACTACAATGAGCAGTTCTTC.

V gene TRBV4-2 combines with J gene TRBJ2-1; TRBD2 matches 10 bases. This CDR3 spans 17 amino acids. The V gene end was trimmed by 1 base and the J gene end by 5 bases; junction bases not matched to a gene: 8. Per germline, CDR1 LGHNA and CDR2 YNFKEQ. The CDR3 region is CASSQASIAGGHNEQFF. Written as DNA, the CDR3 is TGTGCCAGCAGCCAAGCGAGCATAGCGGGAGGACACAATGAGCAGTTCTTC.

The chain links TRBV4-2 to TRBJ2-7, with D perhaps assigned TRBD1 or TRBD2 (5 bases each). This CDR3 is 15 amino acids long. Trimming took 5 bases from V and 3 from J, leaving 17 bases between them. Per germline, CDR1 LGHNA and CDR2 YNFKEQ. In DNA, the CDR3 is TGTGCCAGCAGCTTGGGTCCGGGGCACGACTACGAGCAGTACTTC. Translating gives CASSLGPGHDYEQYF.

This clone has a handful of counts. The chain is built from TRBV10-3 and TRBJ2-2; 10 bases line up with TRBD1. CDR1 ENHRY and CDR2 SYGVKD come from the germline V gene. Unmatched junction bases numbered 3, after V lost 6 bases and J lost 5 bases. This CDR3 contains 14 residues. CDR3 in amino acids: CAIRTGQGTGELFF. CDR3 coding DNA: TGTGCCATCAGGACGGGACAGGGGACCGGGGAGCTGTTTTTT.

The genes are TRBV5-1 and TRBJ2-2; 11 bases match TRBD1. In germline, CDR1 is SGHRS, CDR2 YFSETQ. This CDR3 spans 16 amino acids. Trimming took 2 bases from V and 6 from J; bases not matched to a gene: 6. CDR3 sequence: CASSLAPGQGAGELFF. The CDR3 DNA sequence: TGCGCCAGCAGCTTAGCACCGGGACAGGGGGCCGGGGAGCTGTTTTTT.

Ten or more counts support this clone. The same CDR3 also results from other DNA sequences found in this sample. J is TRBJ2-7 and V is TRBV25-1; no reliable D call. Per germline, CDR1 MGHDK and CDR2 SYGVNS. This CDR3 has 11 residues. V gave up 4 bases and J gave up 3 bases, with 4 bases separating them. CDR3 in DNA: TGTGCCAGCAGTGCGGTCTACGAGCAGTACTTC. It yields the protein CASSAVYEQYF.

This clone was observed a handful of times. V is TRBV7-9 and J is TRBJ2-7; 8 nucleotides match TRBD2. In germline, CDR1 is SEHNR, CDR2 FQNEAQ (reference sequence). J lost 6 bases, V lost 3 bases, and 7 bases had no gene match. CDR3 length: 14 amino acids. CDR3 nucleotide sequence: TGTGCCAGCAGCTTTCCCAGCGGGAGTGCCGAGCAGTACTTC. Translation: CASSFPSGSAEQYF.

V gene TRBV7-9 combines with J gene TRBJ2-1; no reliable D call. Trimming took off 4 bases at V and 5 bases at J, with 6 bases between the two ends. Germline CDR1 is SEHNR and CDR2 is FQNEAQ (reference sequence). This CDR3 is built from 12 residues. The CDR3 protein is CASSSINNEQFF. CDR3 coding DNA: TGTGCCAGCAGCTCAATCAACAATGAGCAGTTCTTC.

This clone was counted a few times. The chain links TRBV25-1 to TRBJ2-5; 9 bases line up with TRBD1. CDR3 length: 15 residues. Germline V CDR1 and CDR2: MGHDK, SYGVNS. The J segment lost 1 base and the V segment lost 6 bases, leaving 6 bases of the junction unmatched. CDR3 protein: CASSSGQGIQETQYF. The CDR3 nucleotides are TGTGCCAGCAGCTCTGGACAGGGGATCCAAGAGACCCAGTACTTC.

This clone has only a few counts. The V and J genes are TRBV7-2 and TRBJ2-2; TRBD2 matches 7 bases. The CDR3 loop spans 16 amino acids. Germline CDR1 is SGHTA and CDR2 is FQGNSA. The V and J ends lost 2 bases and 6 bases, in that order; junction bases with no gene match: 9. The CDR3 reads CASSLWGGLNPGELFF. The CDR3 bases are TGTGCCAGCAGCTTATGGGGGGGACTTAACCCCGGGGAGCTGTTTTTT.

This clone was seen just once. The chain couples TRBV7-9 to TRBJ2-4, with a tentative D call TRBD2 (6 bases). Germline CDR1 SEHNR, CDR2 FQNEAQ (reference sequence). The V end was cut by 4 bases, the J end by 0 bases, with 13 bases between. CDR3 length equals 16 residues. The CDR3 protein is CASSSYSGIAKNIQYF. CDR3 coding DNA: TGTGCCAGCAGCTCTTATAGCGGAATAGCCAAAAACATTCAGTACTTC.

The chain carries TRBV4-3 and TRBJ1-2; no definite D call. V lost 0 bases to trimming and J lost 5 bases, with 7 bases between them. The CDR3 loop spans 13 amino acids. From germline, CDR1 is LGHNA and CDR2 YSLEER. This CDR3 reads CASSQDGEYGYTF. CDR3 DNA: TGCGCCAGCAGCCAAGACGGGGAATATGGCTACACCTTC.

The chain links TRBV5-6 to TRBJ2-2, with D tentatively TRBD2 (5 bases). Trimming left V 5 bases short and J 6 bases short, with 11 bases between. The germline CDR1 and CDR2 sequences are SGHDT and YYEEEE. The CDR3 has 13 amino acids. CDR3 nucleotide sequence: TGTGCCAGCAGATACGGGAATTCCGGGGAGCTGTTTTTT. Residues: CASRYGNSGELFF. Full variable domain (missing parts from reference TRBV5-6 and TRBJ2-2): DAGVTQSPTHLIKTRGQQVTLRCSPKSGHDTVSWYQQALGQGPQFIFQYYEEEERQRGNFPDRFSGHQFPNYSSELNVNALLLGDSALYLCASRYGNSGELFFGEGSRLTVL.

The chain couples TRBV5-1 to TRBJ1-1; 7 positions agree with TRBD1. The CDR3 is 14 residues long. V lost 4 bases, J lost 6 bases, and 9 bases stayed unmatched. The V gene's germline CDR1 is SGHRS and CDR2 YFSETQ. The CDR3 region is CASSTTGASSEAFF. The DNA of the CDR3 is TGCGCCAGCAGCACCACAGGGGCTAGTTCTGAAGCTTTCTTT.

This clone appeared a few times. The chain recombines TRBV19 with TRBJ2-2; perhaps TRBD2 as D (6 bases). The CDR3 runs 19 residues. The germline V and J ends were trimmed by 3 bases and 3 bases, with 23 bases remaining between them. CDR1 LNHDA and CDR2 SQIVND come from the germline V gene (reference sequence). CDR3: CASSIRAGTSAGYTGELFF. The CDR3 DNA is TGTGCCAGTAGTATCCGGGCAGGGACCTCCGCGGGGTACACCGGGGAGCTGTTTTTT.

The V call is TRBV5-5, the J call TRBJ2-2, with D uncertain. Trimming stripped 5 bases from V and 7 bases from J, with 18 bases between. Germline values: CDR1 SGHKS, CDR2 YYEKEE (reference sequence). The CDR3 consists of 15 residues. The DNA for the CDR3 is TGTGCCAGCAGTTCCGTCGCGGCGGCCAGCGGGGAGCTGTTTTTT. It specifies CASSSVAAASGELFF. Variable domain in full (rest from reference TRBV5-5 and TRBJ2-2): DAGVTQSPTHLIKTRGQQVTLRCSPISGHKSVSWYQQVLGQGPQFIFQYYEKEERGRGNFPDRFSARQFPNYSSELNVNALLLGDSALYLCASSSVAAASGELFFGEGSRLTVL.

The rearrangement joins TRBV6-5 to TRBJ1-5; D unclear. The CDR3 runs to 13 residues. The germline CDR1 and CDR2 sequences are MNHEY and SVGAGI. The V and J ends lost 0 bases and 5 bases respectively, with 5 bases between them. Here the CDR3 DNA reads TGTGCCAGCAGTTACTCGAGGCATCAGCCCCAGCATTTT. Translating it yields CASSYSRHQPQHF.